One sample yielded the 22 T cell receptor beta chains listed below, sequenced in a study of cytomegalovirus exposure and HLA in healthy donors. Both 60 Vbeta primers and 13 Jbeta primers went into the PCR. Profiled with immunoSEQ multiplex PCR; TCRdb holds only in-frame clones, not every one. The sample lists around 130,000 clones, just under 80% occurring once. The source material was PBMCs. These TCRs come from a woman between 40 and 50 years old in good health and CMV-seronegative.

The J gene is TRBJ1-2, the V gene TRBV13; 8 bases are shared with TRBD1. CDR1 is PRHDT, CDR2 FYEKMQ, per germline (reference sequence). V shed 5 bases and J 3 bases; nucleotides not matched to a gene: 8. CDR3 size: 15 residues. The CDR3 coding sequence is TGTGCCAGCAGCGGTGGACAGGGCATAGACTATGGCTACACCTTC. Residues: CASSGGQGIDYGYTF.

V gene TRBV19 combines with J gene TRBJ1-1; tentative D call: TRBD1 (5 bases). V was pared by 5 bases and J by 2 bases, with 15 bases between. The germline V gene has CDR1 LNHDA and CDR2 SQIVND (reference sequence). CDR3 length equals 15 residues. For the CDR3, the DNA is TGTGCCAGTAGTCCCCAAGGGACTGTAAACACTGAAGCTTTCTTT. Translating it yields CASSPQGTVNTEAFF.

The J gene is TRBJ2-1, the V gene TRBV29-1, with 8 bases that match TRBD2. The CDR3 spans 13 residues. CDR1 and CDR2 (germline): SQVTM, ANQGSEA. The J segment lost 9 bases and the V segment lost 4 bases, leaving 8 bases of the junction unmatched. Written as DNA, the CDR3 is TGCAGCGTTGGTGGGACTAGGAGGGGTGAGCAGTTCTTC. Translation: CSVGGTRRGEQFF.

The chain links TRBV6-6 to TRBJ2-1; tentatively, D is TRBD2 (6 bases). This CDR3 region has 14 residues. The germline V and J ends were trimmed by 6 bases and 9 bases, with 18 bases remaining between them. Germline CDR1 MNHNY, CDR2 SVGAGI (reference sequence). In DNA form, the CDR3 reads TGTGCCAGCAGCCGGGACGGGACTGAGGGTGAGCAGTTCTTC. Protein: CASSRDGTEGEQFF.

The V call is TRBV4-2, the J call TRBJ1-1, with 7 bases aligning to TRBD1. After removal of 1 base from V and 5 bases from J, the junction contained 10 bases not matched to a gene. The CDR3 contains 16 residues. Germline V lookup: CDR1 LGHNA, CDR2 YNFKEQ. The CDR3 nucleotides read TGTGCCAGCAGCCAAGGGCTCGAGGGGGCGGGTACTGAAGCTTTCTTT. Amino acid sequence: CASSQGLEGAGTEAFF.

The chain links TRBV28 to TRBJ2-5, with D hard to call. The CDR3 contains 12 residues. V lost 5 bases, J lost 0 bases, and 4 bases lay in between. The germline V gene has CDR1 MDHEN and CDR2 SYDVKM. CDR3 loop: CASSINQETQYF. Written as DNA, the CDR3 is TGTGCCAGCAGTATCAACCAAGAGACCCAGTACTTC.

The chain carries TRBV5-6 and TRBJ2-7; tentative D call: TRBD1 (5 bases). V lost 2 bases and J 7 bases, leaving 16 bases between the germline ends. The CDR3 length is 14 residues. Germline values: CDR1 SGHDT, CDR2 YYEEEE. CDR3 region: CASSFKGLGREQYF. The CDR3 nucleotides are TGTGCCAGCAGCTTCAAGGGGCTTGGACGGGAGCAGTACTTC.

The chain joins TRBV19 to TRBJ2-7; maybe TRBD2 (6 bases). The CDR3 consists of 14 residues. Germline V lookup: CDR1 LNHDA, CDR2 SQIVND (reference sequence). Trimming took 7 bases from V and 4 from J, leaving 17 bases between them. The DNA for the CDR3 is TGTGCCAGTAATCCCGGAGGGGTCGGGTACGAGCAGTACTTC. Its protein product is CASNPGGVGYEQYF.

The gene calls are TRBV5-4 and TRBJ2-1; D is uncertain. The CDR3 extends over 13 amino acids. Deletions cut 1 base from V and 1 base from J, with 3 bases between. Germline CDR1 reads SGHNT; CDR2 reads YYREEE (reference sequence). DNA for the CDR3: TGTGCCAGCAGCTTGCATTCCTACAATGAGCAGTTCTTC. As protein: CASSLHSYNEQFF. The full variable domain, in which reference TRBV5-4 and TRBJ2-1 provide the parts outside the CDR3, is ETGVTQSPTHLIKTRGQQVTLRCSSQSGHNTVSWYQQALGQGPQFIFQYYREEENGRGNFPPRFSGLQFPNYSSELNVNALELDDSALYLCASSLHSYNEQFFGPGTRLTVL.

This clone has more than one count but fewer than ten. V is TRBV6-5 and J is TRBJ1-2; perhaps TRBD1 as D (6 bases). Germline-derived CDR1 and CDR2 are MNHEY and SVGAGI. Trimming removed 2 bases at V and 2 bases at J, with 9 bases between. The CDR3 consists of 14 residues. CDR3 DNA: TGTGCCAGCAGTTACAATCAGGGGAACTATGGCTACACCTTC. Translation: CASSYNQGNYGYTF.

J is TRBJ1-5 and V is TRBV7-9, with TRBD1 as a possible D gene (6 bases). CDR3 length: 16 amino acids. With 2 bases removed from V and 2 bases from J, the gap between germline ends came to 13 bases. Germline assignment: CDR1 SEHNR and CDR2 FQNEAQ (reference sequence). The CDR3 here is CASSLQGSFGNQPQHF. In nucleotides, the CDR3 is TGTGCCAGCAGCTTACAGGGGTCGTTTGGCAATCAGCCCCAGCATTTT.

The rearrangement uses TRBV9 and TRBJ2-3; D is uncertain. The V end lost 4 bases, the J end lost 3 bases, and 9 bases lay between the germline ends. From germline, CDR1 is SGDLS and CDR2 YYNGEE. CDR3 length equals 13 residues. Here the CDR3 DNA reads TGTGCCAGCAGCTTCGGGTGGACAGATACGCAGTATTTT. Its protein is CASSFGWTDTQYF.

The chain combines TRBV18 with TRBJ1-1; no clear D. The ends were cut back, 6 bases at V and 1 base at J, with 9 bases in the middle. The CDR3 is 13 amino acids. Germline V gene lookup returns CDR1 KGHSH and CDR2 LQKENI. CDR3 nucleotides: TGTGCCAGCTCGAGGAAGTCGAACACTGAAGCTTTCTTT. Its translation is CASSRKSNTEAFF.

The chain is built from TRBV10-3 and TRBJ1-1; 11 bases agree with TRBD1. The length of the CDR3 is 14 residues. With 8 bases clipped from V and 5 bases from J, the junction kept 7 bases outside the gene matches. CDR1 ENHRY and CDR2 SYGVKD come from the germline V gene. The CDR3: CAIRDRGRETEAFF. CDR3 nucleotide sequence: TGTGCCATCCGGGACAGGGGGAGGGAGACTGAAGCTTTCTTT.

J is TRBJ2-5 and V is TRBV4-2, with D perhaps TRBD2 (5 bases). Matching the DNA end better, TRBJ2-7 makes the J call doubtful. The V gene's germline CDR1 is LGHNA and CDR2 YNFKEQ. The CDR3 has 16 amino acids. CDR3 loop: CASSQDLGAAIDEQYF. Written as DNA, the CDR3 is TGTGCCAGCAGCCAAGATCTGGGAGCCGCCATTGACGAGCAGTACTTC.

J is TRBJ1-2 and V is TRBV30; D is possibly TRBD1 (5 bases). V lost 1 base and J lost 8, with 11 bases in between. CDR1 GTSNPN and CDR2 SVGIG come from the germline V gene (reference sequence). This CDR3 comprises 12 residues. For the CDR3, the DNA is TGTGCCTGGAGTGCGGGACTCCGGGGCTACACCTTC. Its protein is CAWSAGLRGYTF.

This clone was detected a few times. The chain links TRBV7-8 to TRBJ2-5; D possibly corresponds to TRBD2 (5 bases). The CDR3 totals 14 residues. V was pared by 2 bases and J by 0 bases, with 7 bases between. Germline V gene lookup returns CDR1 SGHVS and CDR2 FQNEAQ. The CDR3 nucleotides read TGTGCCAGCAGCTTATCGGGGTACCAAGAGACCCAGTACTTC. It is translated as CASSLSGYQETQYF. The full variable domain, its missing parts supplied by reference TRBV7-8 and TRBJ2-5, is GAGVSQSPRYKVAKRGQDVALRCDPISGHVSLFWYQQALGQGPEFLTYFQNEAQLDKSGLPSDRFFAERPEGSVSTLKIQRTQQEDSAVYLCASSLSGYQETQYFGPGTRLLVL.

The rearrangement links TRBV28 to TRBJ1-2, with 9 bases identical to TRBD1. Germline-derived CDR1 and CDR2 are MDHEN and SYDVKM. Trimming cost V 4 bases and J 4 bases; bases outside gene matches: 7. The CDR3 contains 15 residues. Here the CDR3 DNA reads TGTGCCAGCAGTTCCTCGGGACAGGGTCCCTATGGCTACACCTTC. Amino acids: CASSSSGQGPYGYTF.

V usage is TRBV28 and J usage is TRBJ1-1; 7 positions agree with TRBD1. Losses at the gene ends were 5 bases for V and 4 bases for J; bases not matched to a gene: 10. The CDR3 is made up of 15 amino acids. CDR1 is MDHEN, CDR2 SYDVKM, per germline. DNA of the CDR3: TGTGCCAGCAGTCCGGTGACAGGGTTGAGCACTGAAGCTTTCTTT. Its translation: CASSPVTGLSTEAFF.

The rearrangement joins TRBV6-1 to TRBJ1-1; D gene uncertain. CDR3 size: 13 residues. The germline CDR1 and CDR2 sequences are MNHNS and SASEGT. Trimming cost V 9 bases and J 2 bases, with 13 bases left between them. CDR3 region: CASSNRGNTEAFF. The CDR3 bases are TGTGCCAGTAGTAACCGGGGAAACACTGAAGCTTTCTTT.

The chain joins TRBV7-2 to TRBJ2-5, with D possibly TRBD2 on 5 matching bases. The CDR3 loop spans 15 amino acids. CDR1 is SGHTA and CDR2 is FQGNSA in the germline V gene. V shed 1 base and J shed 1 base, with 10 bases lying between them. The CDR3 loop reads CASSLVEGSQETQYF. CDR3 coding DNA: TGTGCCAGCAGCTTAGTTGAGGGATCCCAAGAGACCCAGTACTTC.

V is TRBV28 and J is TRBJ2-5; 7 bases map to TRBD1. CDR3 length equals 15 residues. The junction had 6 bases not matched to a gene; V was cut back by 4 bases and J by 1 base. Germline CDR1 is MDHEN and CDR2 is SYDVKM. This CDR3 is CASSWDRKSQETQYF. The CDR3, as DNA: TGTGCCAGCAGTTGGGACAGAAAAAGCCAAGAGACCCAGTACTTC.